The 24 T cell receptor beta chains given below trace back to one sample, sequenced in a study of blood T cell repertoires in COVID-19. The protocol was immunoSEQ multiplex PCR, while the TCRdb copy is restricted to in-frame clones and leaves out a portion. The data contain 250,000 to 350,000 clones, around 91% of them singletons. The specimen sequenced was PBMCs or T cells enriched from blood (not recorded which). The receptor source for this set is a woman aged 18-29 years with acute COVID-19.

The CDR3: CASSQGFLAGAEQYF. The DNA for the CDR3 is TGCGCCAGCAGCCAAGGTTTCCTAGCGGGAGCCGAGCAGTACTTC. The chain combines TRBV4-3 with TRBJ2-7; 10 bases map to TRBD2. Trimming at V came to 1 base and at J to 6 bases, leaving 6 bases not matched to a gene. The CDR3 totals 15 residues. CDR1 and CDR2 from the germline V gene are LGHNA and YSLEER.

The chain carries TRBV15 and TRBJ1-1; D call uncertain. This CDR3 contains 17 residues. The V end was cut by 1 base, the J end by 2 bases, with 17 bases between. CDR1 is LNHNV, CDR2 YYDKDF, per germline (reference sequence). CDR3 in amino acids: CATSRAYKREANTEAFF. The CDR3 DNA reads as TGTGCCACCAGCAGAGCGTACAAGAGGGAAGCAAACACTGAAGCTTTCTTT. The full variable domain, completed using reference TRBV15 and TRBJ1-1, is DAMVIQNPRYQVTQFGKPVTLSCSQTLNHNVMYWYQQKSSQAPKLLFHYYDKDFNNEADTPDNFQSRRPNTSFCFLDIRSPGLGDTAMYLCATSRAYKREANTEAFFGQGTRLTVV.

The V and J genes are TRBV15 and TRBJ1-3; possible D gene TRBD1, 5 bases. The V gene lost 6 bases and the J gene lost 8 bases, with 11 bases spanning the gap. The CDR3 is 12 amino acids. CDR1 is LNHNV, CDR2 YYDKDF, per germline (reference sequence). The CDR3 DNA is TGTGCCACCAGTTTTCAGGGTGACACCATATATTTT. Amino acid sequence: CATSFQGDTIYF.

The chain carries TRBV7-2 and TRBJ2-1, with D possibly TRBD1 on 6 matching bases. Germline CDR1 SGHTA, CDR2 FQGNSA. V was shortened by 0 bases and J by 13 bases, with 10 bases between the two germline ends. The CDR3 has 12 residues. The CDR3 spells CASSLAQGPQFF. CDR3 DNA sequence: TGTGCCAGCAGCTTAGCGCAGGGGCCCCAGTTCTTC.

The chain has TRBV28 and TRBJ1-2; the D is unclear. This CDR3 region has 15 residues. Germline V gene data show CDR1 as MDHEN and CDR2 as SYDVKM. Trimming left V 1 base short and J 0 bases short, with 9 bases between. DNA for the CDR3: TGTGCCAGCAGTTTATTCCGGAGTTCTAACTATGGCTACACCTTC. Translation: CASSLFRSSNYGYTF.

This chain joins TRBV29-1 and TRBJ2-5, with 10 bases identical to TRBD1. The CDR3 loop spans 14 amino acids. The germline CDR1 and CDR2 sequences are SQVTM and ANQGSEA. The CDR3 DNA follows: TGCAGTATACACGGGACAGGGGCCCAAGAGACCCAGTACTTC. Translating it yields CSIHGTGAQETQYF.

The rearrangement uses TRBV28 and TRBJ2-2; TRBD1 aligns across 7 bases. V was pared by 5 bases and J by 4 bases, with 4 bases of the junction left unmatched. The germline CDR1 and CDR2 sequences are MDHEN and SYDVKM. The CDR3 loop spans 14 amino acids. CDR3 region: CASSTGALTGELFF. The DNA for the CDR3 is TGTGCCAGCAGTACAGGGGCCCTCACCGGGGAGCTGTTTTTT.

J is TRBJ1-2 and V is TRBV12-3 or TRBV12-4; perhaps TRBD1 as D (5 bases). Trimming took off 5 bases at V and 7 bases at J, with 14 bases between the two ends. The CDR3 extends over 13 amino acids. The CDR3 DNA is TGTGCCAGCAGTCCCCGGGGGATAGGTGGCTACACCTTC. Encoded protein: CASSPRGIGGYTF.

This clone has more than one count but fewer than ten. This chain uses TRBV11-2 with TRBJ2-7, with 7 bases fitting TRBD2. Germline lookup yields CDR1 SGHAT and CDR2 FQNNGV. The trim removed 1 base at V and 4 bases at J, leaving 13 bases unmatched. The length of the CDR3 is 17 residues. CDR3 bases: TGTGCCAGCAGCTTAGGCTGCTGGGGCGGGAGATGTTACGAGCAGTACTTC. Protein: CASSLGCWGGRCYEQYF.

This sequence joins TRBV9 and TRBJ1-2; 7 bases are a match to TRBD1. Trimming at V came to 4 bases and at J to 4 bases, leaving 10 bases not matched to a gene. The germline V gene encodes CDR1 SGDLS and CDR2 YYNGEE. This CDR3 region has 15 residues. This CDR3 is CASSPGTVQGYGYTF. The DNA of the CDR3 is TGTGCCAGCAGCCCTGGGACAGTACAGGGCTATGGCTACACCTTC.

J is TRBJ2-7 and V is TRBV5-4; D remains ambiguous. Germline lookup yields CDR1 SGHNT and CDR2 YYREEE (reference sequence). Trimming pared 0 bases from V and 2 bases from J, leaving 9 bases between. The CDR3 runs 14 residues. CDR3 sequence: CASSLGAETYEQYF. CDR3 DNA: TGTGCCAGCAGCTTGGGTGCGGAAACCTACGAGCAGTACTTC.

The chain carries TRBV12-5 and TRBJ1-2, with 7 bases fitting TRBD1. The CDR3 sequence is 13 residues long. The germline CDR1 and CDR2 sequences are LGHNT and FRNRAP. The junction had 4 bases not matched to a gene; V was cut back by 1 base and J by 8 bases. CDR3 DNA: TGTGCTAGTGGTTTGGGGACAGGAGTAGGCTACACCTTC. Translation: CASGLGTGVGYTF.

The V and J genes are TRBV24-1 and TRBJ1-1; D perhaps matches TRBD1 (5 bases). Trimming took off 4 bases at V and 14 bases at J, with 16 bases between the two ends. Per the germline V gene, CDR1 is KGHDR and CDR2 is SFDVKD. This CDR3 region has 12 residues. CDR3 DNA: TGTGCCACCAGTGAGGAGGGGTTCCCCCTATTCTTT. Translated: CATSEEGFPLFF.

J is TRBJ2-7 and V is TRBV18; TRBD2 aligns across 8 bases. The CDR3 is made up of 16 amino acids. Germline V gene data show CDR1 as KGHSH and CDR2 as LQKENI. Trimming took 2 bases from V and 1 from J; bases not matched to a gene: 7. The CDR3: CASSPSGLAGSYEQYF. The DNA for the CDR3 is TGTGCCAGCTCACCAAGTGGACTAGCAGGATCCTACGAGCAGTACTTC.

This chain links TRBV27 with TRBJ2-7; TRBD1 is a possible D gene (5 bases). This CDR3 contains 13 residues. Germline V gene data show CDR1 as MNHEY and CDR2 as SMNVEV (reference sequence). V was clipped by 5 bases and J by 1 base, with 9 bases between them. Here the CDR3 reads CASSLTESYEQYF. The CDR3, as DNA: TGTGCCAGCAGTCTGACAGAATCCTACGAGCAGTACTTC.

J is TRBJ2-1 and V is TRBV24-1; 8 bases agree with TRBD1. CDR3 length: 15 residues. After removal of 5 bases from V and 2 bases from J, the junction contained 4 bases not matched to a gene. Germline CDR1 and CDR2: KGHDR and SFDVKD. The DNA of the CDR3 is TGTGCCACCAGTGGTGACAGGGGCACCTACAATGAGCAGTTCTTC. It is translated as CATSGDRGTYNEQFF.

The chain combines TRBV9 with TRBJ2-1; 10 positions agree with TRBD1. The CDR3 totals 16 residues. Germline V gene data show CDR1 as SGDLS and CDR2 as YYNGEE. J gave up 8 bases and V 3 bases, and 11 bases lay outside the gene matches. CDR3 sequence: CASSESGTGVVYEQFF. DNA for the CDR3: TGTGCCAGCAGCGAATCCGGGACAGGGGTGGTCTATGAGCAGTTCTTC.

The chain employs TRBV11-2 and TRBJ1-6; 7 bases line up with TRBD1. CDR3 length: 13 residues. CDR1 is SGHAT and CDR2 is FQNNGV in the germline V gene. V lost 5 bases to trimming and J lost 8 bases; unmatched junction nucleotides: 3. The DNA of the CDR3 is TGTGCCAGCAGCGTCACAGGGGATTCACCCCTCCACTTT. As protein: CASSVTGDSPLHF.

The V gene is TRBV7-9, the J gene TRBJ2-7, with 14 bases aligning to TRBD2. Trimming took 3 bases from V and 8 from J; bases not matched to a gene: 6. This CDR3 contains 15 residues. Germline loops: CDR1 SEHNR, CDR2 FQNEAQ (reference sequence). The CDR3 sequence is CASSLGTSGSMKQYF. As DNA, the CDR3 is TGTGCCAGCAGCTTGGGGACTAGCGGGAGCATGAAGCAGTACTTC.

CDR3 amino acids: CSVAPGIEAFF. CDR3 sequence (DNA): TGCAGCGTTGCCCCGGGGATCGAAGCTTTCTTT. The chain joins TRBV29-1 to TRBJ1-1; no clear D. CDR1 is SQVTM and CDR2 is ANQGSEA in the germline V gene. This CDR3 has 11 amino acids. V was shortened by 4 bases and J by 8 bases, with 11 bases between the two germline ends. Full variable domain (remainder filled in from reference TRBV29-1 and TRBJ1-1): SAVISQKPSRDICQRGTSLTIQCQVDSQVTMMFWYRQQPGQSLTLIATANQGSEATYESGFVIDKFPISRPNLTFSTLTVSNMSPEDSSIYLCSVAPGIEAFFGQGTRLTVV.

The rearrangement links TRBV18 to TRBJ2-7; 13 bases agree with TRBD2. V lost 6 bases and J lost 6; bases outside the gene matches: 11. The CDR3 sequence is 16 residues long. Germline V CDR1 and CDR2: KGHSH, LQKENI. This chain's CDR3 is CASSTDPTSGRLEQYF. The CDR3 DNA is TGTGCCAGCTCCACCGACCCGACTAGCGGGAGGCTCGAGCAGTACTTC.

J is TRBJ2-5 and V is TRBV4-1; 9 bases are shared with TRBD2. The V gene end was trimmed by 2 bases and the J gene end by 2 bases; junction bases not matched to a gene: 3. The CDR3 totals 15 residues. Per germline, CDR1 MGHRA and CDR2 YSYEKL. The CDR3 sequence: CASSQLLAGQETQYF. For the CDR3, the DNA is TGCGCCAGCAGCCAACTTCTAGCGGGACAAGAGACCCAGTACTTC.

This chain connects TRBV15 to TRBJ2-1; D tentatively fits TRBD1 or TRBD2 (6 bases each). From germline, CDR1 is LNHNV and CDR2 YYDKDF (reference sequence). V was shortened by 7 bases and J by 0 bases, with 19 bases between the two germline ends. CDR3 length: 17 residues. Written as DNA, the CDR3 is TGTGCCACCACCAGGGGAATAGCGGAGGGCTCCTACAATGAGCAGTTCTTC. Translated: CATTRGIAEGSYNEQFF.

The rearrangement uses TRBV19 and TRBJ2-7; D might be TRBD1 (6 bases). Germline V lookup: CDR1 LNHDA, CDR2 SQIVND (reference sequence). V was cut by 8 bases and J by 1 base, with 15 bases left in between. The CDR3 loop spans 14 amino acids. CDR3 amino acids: CASAQGLSSYEQYF. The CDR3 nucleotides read TGTGCCAGTGCACAGGGTTTGTCTTCCTACGAGCAGTACTTC.